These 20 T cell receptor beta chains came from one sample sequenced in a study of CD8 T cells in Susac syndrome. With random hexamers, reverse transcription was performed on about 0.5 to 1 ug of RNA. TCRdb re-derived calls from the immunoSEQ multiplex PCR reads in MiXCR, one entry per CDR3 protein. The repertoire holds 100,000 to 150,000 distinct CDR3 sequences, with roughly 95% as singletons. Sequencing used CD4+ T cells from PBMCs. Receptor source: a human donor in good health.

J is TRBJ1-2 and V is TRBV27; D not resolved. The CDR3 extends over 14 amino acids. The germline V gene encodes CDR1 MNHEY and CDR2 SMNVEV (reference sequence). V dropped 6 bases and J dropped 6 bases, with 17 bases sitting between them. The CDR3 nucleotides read TGTGCCAGCAGACGATTAGGCGGTATGGATGGCTACACCTTC. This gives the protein CASRRLGGMDGYTF.

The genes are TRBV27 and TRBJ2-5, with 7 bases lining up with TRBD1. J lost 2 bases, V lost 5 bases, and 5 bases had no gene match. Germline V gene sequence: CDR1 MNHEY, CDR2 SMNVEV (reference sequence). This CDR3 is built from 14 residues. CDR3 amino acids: CASSTDRDQETQYF. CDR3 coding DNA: TGTGCCAGCAGTACAGACAGGGATCAAGAGACCCAGTACTTC.

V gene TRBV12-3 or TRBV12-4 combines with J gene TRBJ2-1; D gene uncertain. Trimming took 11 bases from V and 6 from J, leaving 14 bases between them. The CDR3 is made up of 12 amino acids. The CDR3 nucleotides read TGTGCCTCTCGCCCTACTACCAATGAGCAGTTCTTC. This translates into CASRPTTNEQFF.

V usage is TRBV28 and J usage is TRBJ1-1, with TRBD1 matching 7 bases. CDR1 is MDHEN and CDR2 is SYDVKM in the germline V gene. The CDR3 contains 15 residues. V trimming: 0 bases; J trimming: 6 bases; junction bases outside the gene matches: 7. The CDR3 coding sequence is TGTGCCAGCAGTTTATGGGGCAGGGGGATATCTGAAGCTTTCTTT. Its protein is CASSLWGRGISEAFF.

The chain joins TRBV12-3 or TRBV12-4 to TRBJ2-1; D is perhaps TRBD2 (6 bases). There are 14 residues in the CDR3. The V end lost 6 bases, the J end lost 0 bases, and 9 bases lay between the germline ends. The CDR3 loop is CASRTGASYNEQFF. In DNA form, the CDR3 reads TGTGCCAGCAGAACGGGAGCCTCCTACAATGAGCAGTTCTTC.

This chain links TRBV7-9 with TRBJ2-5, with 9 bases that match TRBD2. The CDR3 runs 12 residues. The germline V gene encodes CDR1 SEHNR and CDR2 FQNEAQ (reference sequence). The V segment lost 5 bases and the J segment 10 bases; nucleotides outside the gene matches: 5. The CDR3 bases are TGTGCCAGCAGCCCGGGCGGGAGGGTCCAGTACTTC. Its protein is CASSPGGRVQYF.

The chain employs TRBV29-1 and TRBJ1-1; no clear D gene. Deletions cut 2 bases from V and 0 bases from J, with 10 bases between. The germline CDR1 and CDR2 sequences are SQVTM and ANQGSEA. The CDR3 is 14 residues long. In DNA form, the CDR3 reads TGCAGCGTTGAAAATTACGCAATGAACACTGAAGCTTTCTTT. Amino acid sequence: CSVENYAMNTEAFF.

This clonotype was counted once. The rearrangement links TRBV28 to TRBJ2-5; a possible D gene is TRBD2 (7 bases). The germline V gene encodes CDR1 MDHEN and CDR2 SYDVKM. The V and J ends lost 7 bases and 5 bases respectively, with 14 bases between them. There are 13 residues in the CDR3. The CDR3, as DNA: TGTGCCAGCACCCCTGGGGGGGCGGAGACCCAGTACTTC. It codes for CASTPGGAETQYF.

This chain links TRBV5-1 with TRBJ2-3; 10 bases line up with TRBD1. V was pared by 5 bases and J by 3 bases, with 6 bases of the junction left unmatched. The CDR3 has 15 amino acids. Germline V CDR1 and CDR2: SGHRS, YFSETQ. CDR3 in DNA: TGCGCCAGCAGACCGGGGGGACAGGGGACAGATACGCAGTATTTT. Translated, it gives CASRPGGQGTDTQYF.

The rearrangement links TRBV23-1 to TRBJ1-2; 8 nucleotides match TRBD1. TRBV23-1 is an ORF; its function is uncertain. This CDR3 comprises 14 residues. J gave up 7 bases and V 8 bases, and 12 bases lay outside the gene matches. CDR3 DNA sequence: TGCGCCAGCCGCCTAACCGGGACAGGCGGTGGCTACACCTTC. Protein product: CASRLTGTGGGYTF.

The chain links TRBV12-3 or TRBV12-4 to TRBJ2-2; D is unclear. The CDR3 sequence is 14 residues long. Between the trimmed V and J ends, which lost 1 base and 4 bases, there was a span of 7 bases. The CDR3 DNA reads TGTGCCAGCAGTTTAGGCAGCCTCACCGGGGAGCTGTTTTTT. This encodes CASSLGSLTGELFF.

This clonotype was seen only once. The CDR3: CASSPGGVIYGYTF. CDR3 DNA: TGTGCCAGCAGCCCAGGAGGCGTGATTTATGGCTACACCTTC. The V and J genes are TRBV5-4 and TRBJ1-2; no clear D. The CDR3 sequence is 14 residues long. Looked up from germline, CDR1 is SGHNT and CDR2 is YYREEE (reference sequence). The V gene lost 4 bases and the J gene lost 5 bases, with 15 bases spanning the gap.

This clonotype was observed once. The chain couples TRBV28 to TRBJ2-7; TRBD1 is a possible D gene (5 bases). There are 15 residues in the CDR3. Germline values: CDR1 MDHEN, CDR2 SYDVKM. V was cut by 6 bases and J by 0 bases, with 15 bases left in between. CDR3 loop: CASRTLGEGSYEQYF. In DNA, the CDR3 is TGTGCCAGCAGAACCCTAGGGGAAGGCTCCTACGAGCAGTACTTC.

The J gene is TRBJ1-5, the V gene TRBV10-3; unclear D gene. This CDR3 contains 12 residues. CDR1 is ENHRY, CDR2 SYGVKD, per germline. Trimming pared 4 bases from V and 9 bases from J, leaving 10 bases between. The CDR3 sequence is CAISGVGRPQHF. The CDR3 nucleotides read TGTGCCATCAGTGGGGTGGGTCGGCCCCAGCATTTT.

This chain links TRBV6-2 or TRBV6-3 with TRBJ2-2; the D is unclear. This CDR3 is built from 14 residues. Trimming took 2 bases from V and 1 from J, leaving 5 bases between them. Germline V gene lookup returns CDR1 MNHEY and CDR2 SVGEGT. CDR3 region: CASSYGVNTGELFF. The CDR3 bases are TGTGCCAGCAGTTACGGGGTGAACACCGGGGAGCTGTTTTTT.

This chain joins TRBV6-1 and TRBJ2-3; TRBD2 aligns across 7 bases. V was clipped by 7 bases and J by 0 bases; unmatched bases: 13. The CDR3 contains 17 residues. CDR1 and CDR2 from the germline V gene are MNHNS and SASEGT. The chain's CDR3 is CASTPGRGTPSTDTQYF. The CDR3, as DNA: TGTGCCAGCACCCCCGGGCGGGGGACCCCTAGCACAGATACGCAGTATTTT.

CDR3: CASSATGWNNEKLFF. CDR3 coding DNA: TGTGCCAGCAGCGCCACAGGGTGGAACAATGAAAAACTGTTTTTT. The chain couples TRBV7-2 to TRBJ1-4; TRBD1 is a possible D gene (6 bases). The CDR3 has 15 residues. Trimming took 5 bases from V and 5 from J, leaving 15 bases between them. CDR1 is SGHTA and CDR2 is FQGNSA in the germline V gene.

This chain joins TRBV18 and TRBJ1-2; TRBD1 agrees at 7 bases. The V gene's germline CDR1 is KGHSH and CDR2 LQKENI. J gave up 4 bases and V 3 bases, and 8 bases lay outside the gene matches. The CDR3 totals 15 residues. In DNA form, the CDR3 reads TGTGCCAGCTCACCTGAGAGGGGGCTTGGCTATGGCTACACCTTC. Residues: CASSPERGLGYGYTF.

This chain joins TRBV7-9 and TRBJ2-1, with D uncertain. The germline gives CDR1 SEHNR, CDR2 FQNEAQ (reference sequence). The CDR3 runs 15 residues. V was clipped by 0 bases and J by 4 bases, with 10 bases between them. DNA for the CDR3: TGTGCCAGCAGCTTAGCGGCCGGACCTTACAATGAGCAGTTCTTC. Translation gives CASSLAAGPYNEQFF.

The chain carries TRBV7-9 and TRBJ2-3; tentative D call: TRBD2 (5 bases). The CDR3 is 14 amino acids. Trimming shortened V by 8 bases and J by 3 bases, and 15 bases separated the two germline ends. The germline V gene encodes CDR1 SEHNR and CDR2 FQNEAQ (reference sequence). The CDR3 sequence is CASGRRQVTDTQYF. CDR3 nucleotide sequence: TGTGCCAGCGGGAGAAGACAAGTGACAGATACGCAGTATTTT.